This TCR beta chain was sequenced in a study of metastatic and nonmetastatic thyroid tumors. Study overall: From malignant and benign thyroid patients, repertoires in blood and in tumor or nodule tissue were compared.

TCRdb re-called clones from the PCR reads using MiXCR. The sample has about 27,000 clones; roughly 17% are singletons. V dropped 3 bases and J dropped 5 bases, with 17 bases sitting between them. This CDR3 spans 15 amino acids. CDR1 is LNHNV, CDR2 YYDKDF, per germline (reference sequence). Treatment of any kind had been given to no patient before thyroid surgery. This clone is categorized as medium-sized. The sequenced sample consisted of blood. The sequence was obtained from a male donor with papillary thyroid cancer or a benign thyroid nodule (not recorded which). Some clones in this sample may be carry-over from other donors' samples. The chain employs TRBV15 and TRBJ2-7; perhaps TRBD1 as D (6 bases). The CDR3 here is CATSSHKGGHNEQYF. The CDR3 nucleotides read TGTGCCACCAGCAGTCACAAAGGGGGACACAACGAGCAGTACTTC. The variable domain in full, with the rest retrieved from reference TRBV15 and TRBJ2-7, is DAMVIQNPRYQVTQFGKPVTLSCSQTLNHNVMYWYQQKSSQAPKLLFHYYDKDFNNEADTPDNFQSRRPNTSFCFLDIRSPGLGDTAMYLCATSSHKGGHNEQYFGPGTRLTVT.